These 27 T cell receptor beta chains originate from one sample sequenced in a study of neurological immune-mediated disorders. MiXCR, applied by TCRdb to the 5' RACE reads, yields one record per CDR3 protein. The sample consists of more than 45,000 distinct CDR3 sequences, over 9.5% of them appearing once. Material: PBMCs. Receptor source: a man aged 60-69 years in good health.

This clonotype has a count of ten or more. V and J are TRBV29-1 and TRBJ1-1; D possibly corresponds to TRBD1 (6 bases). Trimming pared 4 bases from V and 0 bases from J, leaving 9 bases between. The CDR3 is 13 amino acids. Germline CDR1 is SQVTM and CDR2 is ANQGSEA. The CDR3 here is CSVGGHVNTEAFF. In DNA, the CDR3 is TGCAGCGTTGGGGGACATGTGAACACTGAAGCTTTCTTT. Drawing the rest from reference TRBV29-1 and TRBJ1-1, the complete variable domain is SAVISQKPSRDICQRGTSLTIQCQVDSQVTMMFWYRQQPGQSLTLIATANQGSEATYESGFVIDKFPISRPNLTFSTLTVSNMSPEDSSIYLCSVGGHVNTEAFFGQGTRLTVV.

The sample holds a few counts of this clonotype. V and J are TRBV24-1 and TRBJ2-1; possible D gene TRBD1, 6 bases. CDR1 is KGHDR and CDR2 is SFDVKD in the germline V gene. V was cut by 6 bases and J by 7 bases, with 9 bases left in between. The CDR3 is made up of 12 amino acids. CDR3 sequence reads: CATSRQVNEQFF. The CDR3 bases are TGTGCCACCAGTCGACAGGTTAATGAGCAGTTCTTC.

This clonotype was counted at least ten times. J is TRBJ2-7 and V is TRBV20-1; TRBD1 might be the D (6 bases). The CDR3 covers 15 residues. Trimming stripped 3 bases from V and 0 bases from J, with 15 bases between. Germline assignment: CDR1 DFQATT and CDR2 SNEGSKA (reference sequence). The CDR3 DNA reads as TGCAGTGCTAGCCCCTCGGCAGGGGACTCCTACGAGCAGTACTTC. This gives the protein CSASPSAGDSYEQYF.

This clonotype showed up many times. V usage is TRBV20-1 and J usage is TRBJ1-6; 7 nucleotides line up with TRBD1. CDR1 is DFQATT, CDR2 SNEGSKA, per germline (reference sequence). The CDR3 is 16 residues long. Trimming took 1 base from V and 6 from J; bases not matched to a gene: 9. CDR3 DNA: TGCAGTGCTAGAGCTGGAAGACAGGGACCTAATTCACCCCTCCACTTT. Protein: CSARAGRQGPNSPLHF.

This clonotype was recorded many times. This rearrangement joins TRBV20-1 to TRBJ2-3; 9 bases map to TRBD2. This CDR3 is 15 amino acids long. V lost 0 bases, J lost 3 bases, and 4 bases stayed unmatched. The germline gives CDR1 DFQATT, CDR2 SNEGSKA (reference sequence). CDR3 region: CSAREGGGGTDTQYF. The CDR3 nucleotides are TGCAGTGCTAGAGAAGGCGGGGGGGGGACAGATACGCAGTATTTT.

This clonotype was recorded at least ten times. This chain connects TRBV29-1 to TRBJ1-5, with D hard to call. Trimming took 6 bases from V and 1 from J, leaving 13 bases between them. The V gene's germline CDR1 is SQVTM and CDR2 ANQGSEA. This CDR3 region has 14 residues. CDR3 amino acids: CSVRMGSSNQPQHF. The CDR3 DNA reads TGCAGCGTCCGGATGGGATCAAGCAATCAGCCCCAGCATTTT.

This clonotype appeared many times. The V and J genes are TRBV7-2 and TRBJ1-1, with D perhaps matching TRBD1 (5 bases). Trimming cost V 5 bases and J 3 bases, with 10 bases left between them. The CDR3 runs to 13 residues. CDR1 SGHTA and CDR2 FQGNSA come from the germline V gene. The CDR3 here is CASSPWGDTEAFF. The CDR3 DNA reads TGTGCCAGCAGCCCATGGGGGGACACTGAAGCTTTCTTT.

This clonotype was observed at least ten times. CDR3 DNA: TGTGCCAGCAGGGCCTGGACGGGGACCTTTGACGAGCAGTACTTC. It translates to CASRAWTGTFDEQYF. The V gene is TRBV27, the J gene TRBJ2-7; D may match TRBD1 or TRBD2 (5 bases each). Germline V lookup: CDR1 MNHEY, CDR2 SMNVEV (reference sequence). The CDR3 extends over 15 amino acids. V was cut by 6 bases and J by 5 bases, with 20 bases left in between.

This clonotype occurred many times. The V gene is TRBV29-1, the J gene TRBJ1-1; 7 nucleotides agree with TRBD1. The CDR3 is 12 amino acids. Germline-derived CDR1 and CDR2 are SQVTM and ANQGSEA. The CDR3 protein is CTARTGNTEAFF. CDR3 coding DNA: TGCACCGCCAGGACAGGGAACACTGAAGCTTTCTTT.

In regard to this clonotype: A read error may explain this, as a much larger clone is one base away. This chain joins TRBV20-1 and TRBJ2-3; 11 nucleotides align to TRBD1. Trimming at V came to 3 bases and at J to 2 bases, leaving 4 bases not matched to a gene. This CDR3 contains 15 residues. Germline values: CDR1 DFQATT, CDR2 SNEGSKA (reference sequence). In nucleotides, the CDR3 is TGCAGTGCTAGTAGGACAGGGGGCAACACAGATACGCAGTATTTT. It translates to CSASRTGGNTDTQYF.

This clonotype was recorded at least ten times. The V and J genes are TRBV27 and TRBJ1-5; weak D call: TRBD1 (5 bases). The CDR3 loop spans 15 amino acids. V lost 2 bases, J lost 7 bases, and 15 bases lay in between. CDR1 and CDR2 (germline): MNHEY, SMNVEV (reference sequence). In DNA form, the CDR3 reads TGTGCCAGCAGTTTACTGGGGGGTGGGGGACAGCCCCAGCATTTT. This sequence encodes CASSLLGGGGQPQHF.

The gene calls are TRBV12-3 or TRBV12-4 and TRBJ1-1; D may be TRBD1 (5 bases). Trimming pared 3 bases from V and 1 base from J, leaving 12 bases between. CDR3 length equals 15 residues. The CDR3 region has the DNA TGTGCCAGCAGTTTCTGGGCGCAGGGGAACACTGAAGCTTTCTTT. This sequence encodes CASSFWAQGNTEAFF.

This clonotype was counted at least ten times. CDR3 sequence reads: CASSLAPGTAYNEQFF. The DNA of the CDR3 is TGCGCCAGCAGCTTGGCTCCCGGGACAGCCTACAATGAGCAGTTCTTC. This rearrangement joins TRBV5-1 to TRBJ2-1, with 7 bases aligning to TRBD1. The CDR3 length is 16 residues. Germline V gene sequence: CDR1 SGHRS, CDR2 YFSETQ. The junction had 5 bases not matched to a gene; V was cut back by 0 bases and J by 2 bases.

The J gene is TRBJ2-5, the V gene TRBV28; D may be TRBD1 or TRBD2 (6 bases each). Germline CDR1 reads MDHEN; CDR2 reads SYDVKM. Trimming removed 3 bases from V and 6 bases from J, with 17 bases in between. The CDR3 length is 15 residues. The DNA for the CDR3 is TGTGCCAGCAGTTTTGAGGGGGGAGCTACGAAGACCCAGTACTTC. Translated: CASSFEGGATKTQYF.

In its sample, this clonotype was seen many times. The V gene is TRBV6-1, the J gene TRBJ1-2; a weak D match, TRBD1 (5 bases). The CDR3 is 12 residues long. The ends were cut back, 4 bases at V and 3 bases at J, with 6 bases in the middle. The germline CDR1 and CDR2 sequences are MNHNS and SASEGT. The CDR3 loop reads CASSAGYYGYTF. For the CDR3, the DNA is TGTGCCAGCAGTGCAGGGTACTATGGCTACACCTTC.

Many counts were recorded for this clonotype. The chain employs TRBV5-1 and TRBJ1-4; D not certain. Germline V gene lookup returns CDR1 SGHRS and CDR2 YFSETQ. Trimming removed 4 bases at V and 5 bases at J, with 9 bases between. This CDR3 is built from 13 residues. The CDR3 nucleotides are TGCGCCAGCAGCCTACTGGGGAATGAAAAACTGTTTTTT. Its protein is CASSLLGNEKLFF.

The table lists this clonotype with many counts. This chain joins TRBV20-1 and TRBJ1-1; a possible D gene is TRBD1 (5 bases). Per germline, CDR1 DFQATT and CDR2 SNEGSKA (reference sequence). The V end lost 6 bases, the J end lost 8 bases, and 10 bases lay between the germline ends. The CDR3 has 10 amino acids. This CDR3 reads CSAGTGEAFF. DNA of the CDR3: TGCAGTGCCGGGACTGGCGAAGCTTTCTTT.

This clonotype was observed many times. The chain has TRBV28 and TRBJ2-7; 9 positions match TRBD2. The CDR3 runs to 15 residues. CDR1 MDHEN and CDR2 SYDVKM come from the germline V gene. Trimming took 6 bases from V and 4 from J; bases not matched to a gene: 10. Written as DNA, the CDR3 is TGTGCCAGCAGGACCTCGGCGGGGGGGTTTTACGAGCAGTACTTC. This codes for CASRTSAGGFYEQYF.

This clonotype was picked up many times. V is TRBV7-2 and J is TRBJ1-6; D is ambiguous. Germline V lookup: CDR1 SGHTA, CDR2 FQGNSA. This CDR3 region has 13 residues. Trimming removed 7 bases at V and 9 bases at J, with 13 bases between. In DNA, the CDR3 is TGTGCCAGCACCTCCCACGGGAGTTCACCCCTCCACTTT. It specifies CASTSHGSSPLHF.

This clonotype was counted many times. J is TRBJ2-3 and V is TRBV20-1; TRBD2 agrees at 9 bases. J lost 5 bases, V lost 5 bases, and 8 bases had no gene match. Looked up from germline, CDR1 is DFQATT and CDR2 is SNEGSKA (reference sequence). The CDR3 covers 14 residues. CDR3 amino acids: CSALPAGGRDTQYF. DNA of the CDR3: TGCAGTGCTCTACCAGCGGGGGGCAGAGATACGCAGTATTTT.

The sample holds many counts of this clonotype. This chain's CDR3 is CASSLYVGNQPQHF. The CDR3 DNA follows: TGTGCCAGCAGCCTTTACGTGGGGAATCAGCCCCAGCATTTT. This chain connects TRBV5-6 to TRBJ1-5; D unclear. Germline assignment: CDR1 SGHDT and CDR2 YYEEEE. The CDR3 has 14 residues. Trimming removed 4 bases from V and 4 bases from J, with 12 bases in between.

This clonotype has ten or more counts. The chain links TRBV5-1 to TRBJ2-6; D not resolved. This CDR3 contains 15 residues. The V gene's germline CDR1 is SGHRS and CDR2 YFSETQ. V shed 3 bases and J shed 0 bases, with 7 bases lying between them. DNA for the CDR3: TGCGCCAGCAGCTCCTTAGGCTCTGGGGCCAACGTCCTGACTTTC. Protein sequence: CASSSLGSGANVLTF.

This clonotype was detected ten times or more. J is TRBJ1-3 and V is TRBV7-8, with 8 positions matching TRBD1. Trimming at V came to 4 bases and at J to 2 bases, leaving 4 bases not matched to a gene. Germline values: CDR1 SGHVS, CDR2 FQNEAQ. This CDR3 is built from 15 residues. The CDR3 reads CASSYRQGTGNTIYF. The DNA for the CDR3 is TGTGCCAGCAGCTATCGACAGGGGACTGGAAACACCATATATTTT.

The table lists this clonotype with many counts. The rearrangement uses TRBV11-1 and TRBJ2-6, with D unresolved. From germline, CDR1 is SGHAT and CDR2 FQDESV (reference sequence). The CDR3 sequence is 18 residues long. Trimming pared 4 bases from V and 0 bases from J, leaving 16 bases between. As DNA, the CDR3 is TGTGCCAGCAGCTCCCGAGCCAAAAACCCCTCTGGGGCCAACGTCCTGACTTTC. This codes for CASSSRAKNPSGANVLTF.

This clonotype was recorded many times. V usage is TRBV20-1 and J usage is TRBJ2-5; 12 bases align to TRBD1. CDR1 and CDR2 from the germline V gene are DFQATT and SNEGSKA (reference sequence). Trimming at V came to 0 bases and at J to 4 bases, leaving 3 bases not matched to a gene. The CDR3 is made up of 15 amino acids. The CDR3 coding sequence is TGCAGTGCTAGAGAGGGACAGGGGGCCCTAGAGACCCAGTACTTC. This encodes CSAREGQGALETQYF.

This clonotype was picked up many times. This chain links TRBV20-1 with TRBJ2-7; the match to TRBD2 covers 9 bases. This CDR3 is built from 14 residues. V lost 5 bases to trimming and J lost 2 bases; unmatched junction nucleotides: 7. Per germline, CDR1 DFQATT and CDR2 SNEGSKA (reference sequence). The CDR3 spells CSALKRGAPYEQYF. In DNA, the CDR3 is TGCAGTGCTCTTAAGCGGGGGGCCCCCTACGAGCAGTACTTC.

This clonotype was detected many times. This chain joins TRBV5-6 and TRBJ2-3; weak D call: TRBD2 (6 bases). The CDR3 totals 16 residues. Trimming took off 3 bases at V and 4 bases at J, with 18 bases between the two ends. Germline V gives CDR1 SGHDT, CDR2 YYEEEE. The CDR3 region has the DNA TGTGCCAGCAGCTCTGATCTCTCTAGGAGGGCAGATACGCAGTATTTT. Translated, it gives CASSSDLSRRADTQYF.